In this sample, the clone carrying this TCR beta chain turned up many times. Its antigen remains unknown. The CDR3 is 17 residues long. V gave up 4 bases and J gave up 8 bases; unmatched junction bases: 14. Germline-derived CDR1 and CDR2 are MNHEY and SVGEGT. The data were obtained in a study of Graves' ophthalmopathy and Graves' hyperthyroidism. Transcripts of RNA were the source for amplifying TCR beta CDR3 regions. Following a first-round RT-PCR that used HTBI primers, a second-round multiplex PCR was carried out. One entry per CDR3 protein, called by TCRdb with MiXCR from the multiplex PCR reads. This table holds 150,000 to 200,000 distinct CDR3 sequences, approximately 40% found once. Study findings and constraints: Prediction of ophthalmopathy progression reached about 71% sensitivity and around 75% specificity.

From fresh peripheral blood, roughly 9.3 ml in volume, the PBMCs were obtained. The chain has TRBV6-2 or TRBV6-3 and TRBJ1-1, with TRBD1 matching 12 bases. The clonotype was recovered from a young man with Graves' ophthalmopathy. The source material was peripheral blood. CDR3 coding DNA: TGTGCCAGCAGTTCCCCCACCGGGACAGGGGGCGCGGAGGAAGCTTTCTTT. The encoded protein is CASSSPTGTGGAEEAFF.